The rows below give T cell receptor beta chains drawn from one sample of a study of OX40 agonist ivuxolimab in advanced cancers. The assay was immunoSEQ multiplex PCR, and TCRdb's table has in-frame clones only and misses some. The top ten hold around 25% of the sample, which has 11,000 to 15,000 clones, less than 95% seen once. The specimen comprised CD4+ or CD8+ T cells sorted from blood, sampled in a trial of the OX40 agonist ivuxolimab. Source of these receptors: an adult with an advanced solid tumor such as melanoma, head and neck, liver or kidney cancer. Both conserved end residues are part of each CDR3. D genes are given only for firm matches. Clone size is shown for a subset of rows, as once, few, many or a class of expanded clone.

TGTGCCAGCGCCCCGGGACTAGTCACCATAGAGCTGTTTTTT,CASAPGLVTIELFF,TRBD2,TRBV28,-,TRBJ2-2
TGCGCCAGCAGCTTGGAACACCCACAGGGTGATGAGCAGTTCTTC,CASSLEHPQGDEQFF,-,TRBV5-1,-,TRBJ2-1
TGTGCCAGCAGCGCACCGACTAGCGGGAGACCTGCGGATACGCAGTATTTT,CASSAPTSGRPADTQYF,TRBD2,TRBV9,once,TRBJ2-3
TGTGCCAGCAGGGAGAGGGACAGCGTCTACGAGCAGTACTTC,CASRERDSVYEQYF,TRBD1,TRBV27,-,TRBJ2-7
TGTGCCAGCAGCCGCCCATCCATCTCTGGAAACACCATATATTTT,CASSRPSISGNTIYF,-,TRBV14,-,TRBJ1-3
TGTGCCAGTGGACCCTGGATGAACACTGAAGCTTTCTTT,CASGPWMNTEAFF,-,TRBV28,-,TRBJ1-1
TGTGCCAGCAGCTCCGGGACAGGGGGAGTGAACACTGAAGCTTTCTTT,CASSSGTGGVNTEAFF,TRBD1,TRBV5-7,-,TRBJ1-1
TGTGCCAGCAGCTCCCTACAGGGGACCCAAGAGACCCAGTACTTC,CASSSLQGTQETQYF,TRBD1,TRBV7-8,-,TRBJ2-5
TGCGCCAGCAGCCACCGACAGGGTAAAGCTGAAGCTTTCTTT,CASSHRQGKAEAFF,TRBD1,TRBV4-1,-,TRBJ1-1
TGTGCCAGCAGCGTAAGGGAAATCAATGAGCAGTTCTTC,CASSVREINEQFF,-,TRBV9,-,TRBJ2-1
TGTGCCAGCAGCTTAGTGTCTAGCCGGACAGGAAATGAGCAGTTCTTC,CASSLVSSRTGNEQFF,TRBD1,TRBV7-8,-,TRBJ2-1
TGTGCCAGCAGCCAAGAGGATCGCTGGTCTGGAAACACCATATATTTT,CASSQEDRWSGNTIYF,-,TRBV4-2,-,TRBJ1-3
TGTGCCAGTAGTATCGGAGGGAACTCCTACGAGCAGTACTTC,CASSIGGNSYEQYF,-,TRBV19,-,TRBJ2-7
TGTGCCAGCAGCTGGACTAGCGGCTACGAGCAGTACTTC,CASSWTSGYEQYF,TRBD2,TRBV27,-,TRBJ2-7
TGTGCCACCAGCAGAGTGAGGGGGTATAGCGAGCAGTACTTC,CATSRVRGYSEQYF,-,TRBV15,-,TRBJ2-7
TGTGCCAGCAGCGCGACAGGGGAAGGCGATCAGCCCCAGCATTTT,CASSATGEGDQPQHF,TRBD1,TRBV9,-,TRBJ1-5
TGTGCCAGCAGTGAAAGGGATCCGAGTGAGCAGTTCTTC,CASSERDPSEQFF,-,TRBV6-1,few,TRBJ2-1
TGTGCCAGCAGCTCAAACCCGGAGAGGGGGATCCATGAAAAACTGTTTTTT,CASSSNPERGIHEKLFF,-,TRBV9,-,TRBJ1-4
TGCGCCAGCAGTGAGTCCCGGGAGACCCAGTACTTC,CASSESRETQYF,-,TRBV10-1,-,TRBJ2-5
TGTGCCAGCATCGAGACGACAGGGCTGGGGGGGACCCAGTACTTC,CASIETTGLGGTQYF,-,TRBV7-7,-,TRBJ2-5
TGCGCCAGCAGCTGGGGGCTAGCGGGACCCGAGCAGTACTTC,CASSWGLAGPEQYF,TRBD2,TRBV4-1,-,TRBJ2-7
TGTGCCAGCAGTGTTCCAGGGGCTAGCGGGAGCACAGATACGCAGTATTTT,CASSVPGASGSTDTQYF,TRBD2,TRBV25-1,-,TRBJ2-3
TGTGCCAGCAGTTTATTACTCCCCTCGACAGGGCGATTCGAGGAGCAGTTCTTC,CASSLLLPSTGRFEEQFF,TRBD1,TRBV27,-,TRBJ2-1
TGCGCCAGCAGCTGGACTAGCGGACTCCAAGAGACCCAGTACTTC,CASSWTSGLQETQYF,TRBD2,TRBV5-1,-,TRBJ2-5
TGTGCCAGCAGCTTAGTTCTAGCGGGAGGGAATGAGCAGTTCTTC,CASSLVLAGGNEQFF,TRBD2,TRBV11-2,-,TRBJ2-1
TGTGCCAGCAGCGTAGTTAGCGGGGGTTACAATGAGCAGTTCTTC,CASSVVSGGYNEQFF,TRBD2,TRBV9,-,TRBJ2-1
TGCGCCAGCAGGCGGGACTGGATCAATGAGCAGTTCTTC,CASRRDWINEQFF,-,TRBV10-2,few,TRBJ2-1
TGTGCCAGTAGTTTCGGAGCAACCTACGAGCAGTACTTC,CASSFGATYEQYF,-,TRBV19,-,TRBJ2-7
TGTGCCAGCGACCTGAGCGGGGTCTCCTACGAGCAGTACTTC,CASDLSGVSYEQYF,TRBD2,TRBV5-5,-,TRBJ2-7
TGTGCCAGCAGCCCATGGGCTAGCAAGTACCAAGAGACCCAGTACTTC,CASSPWASKYQETQYF,-,TRBV7-2,-,TRBJ2-5
TGTGCCAGCAGTCCATCACAGGGGTGGTCTGGGGCCAACGTCCTGACTTTC,CASSPSQGWSGANVLTF,TRBD1,TRBV2,-,TRBJ2-6
TGTGCCAGCAGTCCGCTTGGGGGGGTCAGAGGAAACACCATATATTTT,CASSPLGGVRGNTIYF,-,TRBV27,-,TRBJ1-3
TGTGCCAGCAGCCCCGGGGGAGGTGAGGAGGGGTTGGAGACCCAGTACTTC,CASSPGGGEEGLETQYF,-,TRBV7-9,-,TRBJ2-5
TGTGCCAGCAGTTACTCGGCAGGGGGCTTGGACGAGCAGTACTTC,CASSYSAGGLDEQYF,TRBD1,TRBV6-5,medium-sized,TRBJ2-7
TGTGCCAGCAGTGATTGGACCGAGGGCGTCCAAGAGACCCAGTACTTC,CASSDWTEGVQETQYF,-,TRBV6-1,once,TRBJ2-5
TGTGCCAGTAGTCTTGGGGGGAACACTGAAGCTTTCTTT,CASSLGGNTEAFF,-,TRBV19,-,TRBJ1-1
TGTGCCAGCAGTTGGAAGGGTTACGAGCAGTACTTC,CASSWKGYEQYF,-,TRBV6-5,-,TRBJ2-7
TGTGCCAGTAGTACTCCGATCGGGGAGCGGGAGGACTCGGTCTACGAGCAGTACTTC,CASSTPIGEREDSVYEQYF,TRBD2,TRBV19,-,TRBJ2-7
TGTGCCAGCAGCCCGGTGTCCACTAGTCTCCCCGGGGAGCTGTTTTTT,CASSPVSTSLPGELFF,-,TRBV6-6,few,TRBJ2-2
TGCGCCAGCAGCCATCAGGGGTACGAGCAGTACTTC,CASSHQGYEQYF,-,TRBV4-1,-,TRBJ2-7
TGCGCCAGCAGTGAAGGGGCCGCGTGGGAGCAGTTCTTC,CASSEGAAWEQFF,-,TRBV10-2,-,TRBJ2-1
TGTGCCAGCAGCGTAACGGTCGTCCAAGAGACCCAGTACTTC,CASSVTVVQETQYF,-,TRBV9,-,TRBJ2-5
TGCGCCAGCAGCTTTGGTAATGAGCAGTTCTTC,CASSFGNEQFF,-,TRBV5-1,-,TRBJ2-1
TGTGCCAGCAGTTACGGCACAGATACGCAGTATTTT,CASSYGTDTQYF,-,TRBV27,few,TRBJ2-3
TGTGCCAGCAGCCACATAAGCTCCTACGAGCAGTACTTC,CASSHISSYEQYF,-,TRBV14,-,TRBJ2-7
TGTGCCAGCAGTTCCCTACTTCCCACACCTCCTGAGCAGTTCTTC,CASSSLLPTPPEQFF,-,TRBV28,-,TRBJ2-1
TGTGCCAGCGGGGTGGGGGACTACTACAATGAGCAGTTCTTC,CASGVGDYYNEQFF,TRBD2,TRBV9,-,TRBJ2-1
TGTGCCAGCAGGGGGGGACGACAAAATACAGATACGCAGTATTTT,CASRGGRQNTDTQYF,-,TRBV9,-,TRBJ2-3
TGTGCCAGCAGCCTACAGGGAGTGGTCGAAAAACTGTTTTTT,CASSLQGVVEKLFF,-,TRBV7-9,once,TRBJ1-4
TGTGCCAGCAATGGGCAGAATCAAGAGACCCAGTACTTC,CASNGQNQETQYF,-,TRBV7-9,-,TRBJ2-5
TGTGCCAGTAGTATAGTATCTAGGGATCAGATCTGGAATGAGCAGTTCTTC,CASSIVSRDQIWNEQFF,-,TRBV19,once,TRBJ2-1
TGTGCCAGCAGAGGACAGGCAAACACTGAAGCTTTCTTT,CASRGQANTEAFF,TRBD1,TRBV7-9,-,TRBJ1-1
TGTGCTAGTGGTTTAAGCGGGGTCAGGGGTGAATTTCCTGGGGCCAACGTCCTGACTTTC,CASGLSGVRGEFPGANVLTF,-,TRBV12-5,once,TRBJ2-6